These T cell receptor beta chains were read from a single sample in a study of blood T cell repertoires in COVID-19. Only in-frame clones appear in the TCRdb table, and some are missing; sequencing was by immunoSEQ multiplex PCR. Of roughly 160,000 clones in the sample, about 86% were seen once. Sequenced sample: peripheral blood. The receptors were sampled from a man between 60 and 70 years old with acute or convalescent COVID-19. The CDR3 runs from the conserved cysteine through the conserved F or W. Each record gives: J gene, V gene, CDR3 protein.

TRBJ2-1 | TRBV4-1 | CASTLAPDRDEQFF
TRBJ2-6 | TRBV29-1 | CSVVGRGAGANVLTF
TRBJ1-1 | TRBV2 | CASSDQGNTEAFF
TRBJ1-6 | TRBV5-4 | CASRIRDTYNSPLHF
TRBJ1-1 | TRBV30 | CASTRGANTEAFF
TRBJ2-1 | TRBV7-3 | CASSLGRSYNEQFF
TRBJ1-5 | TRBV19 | CASSAGNSNQPQHF
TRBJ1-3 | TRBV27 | CASRLKSGTGKGAGNTIYF
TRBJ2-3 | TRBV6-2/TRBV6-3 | CASSGGGDTQYF
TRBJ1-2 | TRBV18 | CASSLSILYGYTF
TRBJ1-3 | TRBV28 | CASIRGFGNTIYF
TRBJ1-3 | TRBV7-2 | CASRPDSLSGNTIYF
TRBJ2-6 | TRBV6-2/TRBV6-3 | CASSSVYSGANVLTF
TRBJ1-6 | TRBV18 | CASSPFRGLDNSPLHF
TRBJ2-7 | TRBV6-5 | CASSRQGYTYEQYF
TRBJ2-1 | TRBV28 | CASTPQGFYNEQFF
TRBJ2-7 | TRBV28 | CASSPTGLAGGEQYF
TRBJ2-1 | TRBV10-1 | CASSVRRLAGGPRVYEQFF
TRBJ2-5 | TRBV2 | CASSASRETQYF
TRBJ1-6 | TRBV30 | CAWSVSGYNSPLHF
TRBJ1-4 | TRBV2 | CASTDRDREKLFF
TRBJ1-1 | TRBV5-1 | CASSWLTGNTEAFF
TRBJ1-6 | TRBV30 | CAWSVLGTGYSPLHF
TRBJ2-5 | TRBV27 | CASSLRSRETQYF
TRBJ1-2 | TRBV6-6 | CASSYFGGQGEMTF
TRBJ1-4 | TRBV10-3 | CAISPQGSNEKLFF
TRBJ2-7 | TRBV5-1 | CASSLTQGAYEQYF
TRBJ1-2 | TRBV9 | CASSVIPGGQGIGGYTF
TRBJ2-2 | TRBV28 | CASSLGQDTGELFF
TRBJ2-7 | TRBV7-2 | CASMGSTYEQYF
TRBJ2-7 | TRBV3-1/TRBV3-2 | CASSRRGSSYEQYF
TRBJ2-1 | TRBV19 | CASKAESSYNEQFF
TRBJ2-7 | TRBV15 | CATSRRSWAGGPTYEQYF
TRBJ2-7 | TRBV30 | CAWSSPGGGHEQYF
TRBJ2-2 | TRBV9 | CASSSSSGGNTGELFF
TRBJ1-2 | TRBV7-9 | CASSKFTETYGYTF
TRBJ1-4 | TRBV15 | CASSKQAFNEKLFF
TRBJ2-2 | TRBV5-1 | CASSLANDRLTGELFF
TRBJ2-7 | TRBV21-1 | CASSALYEQYF
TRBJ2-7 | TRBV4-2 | CASSPRDRNSEQYF
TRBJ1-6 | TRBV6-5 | CATLWFASANSPLHF
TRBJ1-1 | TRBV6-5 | CASSYWQGAEAFF
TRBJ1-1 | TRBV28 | CASSPRTGNTEAFF
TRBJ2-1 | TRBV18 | CASSPRGGSYNEQFF
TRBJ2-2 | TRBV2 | CASSGRLAGVAGELFF
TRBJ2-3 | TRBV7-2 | CASSLARSTDTQYF
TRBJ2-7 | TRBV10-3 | CAISELTPRTSGFSRSYEQYF